These 29 T cell receptor beta chains share one sample of origin, sequenced in a study of T cell responses to AZD1222 COVID-19 vaccine. Measured with immunoSEQ multiplex PCR; TCRdb has only the in-frame clones, and not every one. The table shows roughly 120,000 clones, with 80% to 90% occurring only once. Sequenced here: peripheral blood, sampled on day 0 of AZD1222 vaccination. These receptors were collected from an adult in good health.

This clone has a single count. V is TRBV14 and J is TRBJ1-1; tentative D call: TRBD1 (5 bases). V shed 4 bases and J shed 5 bases, with 17 bases lying between them. CDR1 and CDR2 (germline): SGHDN, FVKESK. The CDR3 sequence is 15 residues long. The CDR3 region is CASSRSPGGGTEAFF. The CDR3 nucleotides are TGTGCCAGCAGCCGAAGCCCGGGGGGTGGAACTGAAGCTTTCTTT.

V gene TRBV4-1 combines with J gene TRBJ1-2, with 7 nucleotides matching TRBD1. V lost 0 bases to trimming and J lost 7 bases; unmatched junction nucleotides: 8. Germline assignment: CDR1 MGHRA and CDR2 YSYEKL. The CDR3 totals 15 residues. The CDR3: CASSQEGQSNTGYTF. The CDR3, as DNA: TGCGCCAGCAGCCAAGAGGGACAGAGTAACACTGGCTACACCTTC.

V gene TRBV6-2 or TRBV6-3 combines with J gene TRBJ1-2; the match to TRBD1 covers 7 bases. CDR3 length equals 18 residues. The J segment lost 0 bases and the V segment lost 6 bases, leaving 16 bases of the junction unmatched. Germline lookup yields CDR1 MNHEY and CDR2 SVGEGT. DNA for the CDR3: TGTGCCAGCAGCAACGCTCATGGACAGGCCAGGCCTAACTATGGCTACACCTTC. As protein: CASSNAHGQARPNYGYTF.

This clone was counted only a few times. V is TRBV7-9 and J is TRBJ2-1; the match to TRBD2 covers 8 bases. The CDR3 is 15 residues long. V gave up 4 bases and J gave up 7 bases; unmatched junction bases: 9. CDR1 and CDR2 (germline): SEHNR, FQNEAQ (reference sequence). The CDR3 region is CASSSGRARRNEQFF. The CDR3 DNA reads TGTGCCAGCAGCTCCGGGAGGGCGAGAAGGAATGAGCAGTTCTTC.

This chain joins TRBV18 and TRBJ1-1; 7 nucleotides align to TRBD1. V shed 5 bases, J shed 10 bases, and the junction held 7 bases outside the gene matches. Germline V gives CDR1 KGHSH, CDR2 LQKENI. The CDR3 runs 12 residues. CDR3 nucleotides: TGTGCCAGCTCAACACAGGGGTTCGGAGCTTTCTTT. Amino acids: CASSTQGFGAFF.

This clone occurred a few times. The chain has TRBV18 and TRBJ2-1, with TRBD2 matching 12 bases. Germline V gives CDR1 KGHSH, CDR2 LQKENI. This CDR3 region has 18 residues. The V segment lost 4 bases and the J segment 7 bases; nucleotides outside the gene matches: 14. The CDR3 DNA reads as TGTGCCAGCTCACTTACCTGGACTAGCGGGGAGTGGGCAAATGAGCAGTTCTTC. Encoded protein: CASSLTWTSGEWANEQFF.

The V gene is TRBV11-2, the J gene TRBJ1-6; D ambiguous. CDR3 length equals 13 residues. Trimming pared 4 bases from V and 3 bases from J, leaving 4 bases between. Germline CDR1 and CDR2: SGHAT and FQNNGV. Written as DNA, the CDR3 is TGTGCCAGCAGCTGGGACTATAATTCACCCCTCCACTTT. Its translation: CASSWDYNSPLHF.

This clone was detected only a few times. This sequence joins TRBV11-2 and TRBJ1-4; maybe TRBD1 (5 bases). V gave up 3 bases and J gave up 3 bases, with 14 bases separating them. CDR1 and CDR2 from the germline V gene are SGHAT and FQNNGV. The CDR3 sequence is 16 residues long. Here the CDR3 DNA reads TGTGCCAGCAGCTTCCACGCGGGGCTCCCTAATGAAAAACTGTTTTTT. Translation: CASSFHAGLPNEKLFF.

The chain has TRBV3-1 (or the pseudogene TRBV3-2) and TRBJ1-4; tentative D call: TRBD1 (6 bases). In germline, CDR1 is LGHDT, CDR2 YNNKEL (reference sequence). V lost 1 base and J lost 0, with 9 bases in between. The CDR3 covers 16 residues. The CDR3 region is CASSQAGVATNEKLFF. CDR3 coding DNA: TGTGCCAGCAGCCAAGCAGGGGTTGCAACTAATGAAAAACTGTTTTTT.

This clone was recorded once. The V gene is TRBV18, the J gene TRBJ2-5, with 7 positions matching TRBD1. V lost 2 bases and J lost 1; bases outside the gene matches: 4. Germline-derived CDR1 and CDR2 are KGHSH and LQKENI. The CDR3 has 15 amino acids. CDR3 protein: CASSPGTVSQETQYF. CDR3 coding DNA: TGTGCCAGCTCACCAGGGACAGTGAGCCAAGAGACCCAGTACTTC.

This clone appeared once. The chain has TRBV7-6 and TRBJ2-5, with a tentative D call TRBD2 (7 bases). This CDR3 is 15 amino acids long. Per the germline V gene, CDR1 is SGHVS and CDR2 is FNYEAQ. Trimming stripped 1 base from V and 4 bases from J, with 13 bases between. The CDR3 DNA is TGTGCCAGCAGCTTAGGAGGGGGGGTAGCAGAGACCCAGTACTTC. Residues: CASSLGGGVAETQYF.

This clone has more than one count but fewer than ten. The chain has TRBV7-8 and TRBJ1-2, with 8 bases aligning to TRBD1. Trimming took 4 bases from V and 1 from J; bases not matched to a gene: 5. The CDR3 length is 15 residues. The germline V gene has CDR1 SGHVS and CDR2 FQNEAQ. The CDR3 is CASSSRTGINYGYTF. The CDR3 bases are TGTGCCAGCAGCTCCCGGACAGGGATTAACTATGGCTACACCTTC.

The chain combines TRBV13 with TRBJ1-6, with TRBD1 identical over 7 bases. Trimming took 5 bases from V and 4 from J; bases not matched to a gene: 2. The CDR3 spans 14 residues. Germline loops: CDR1 PRHDT, CDR2 FYEKMQ (reference sequence). The CDR3 DNA follows: TGTGCCAGCAGCCCGGGACAGTATAATTCACCCCTCCACTTT. This sequence encodes CASSPGQYNSPLHF. Together with reference TRBV13 and TRBJ1-6, the CDR3 gives the full variable domain: AAGVIQSPRHLIKEKRETATLKCYPIPRHDTVYWYQQGPGQDPQFLISFYEKMQSDKGSIPDRFSAQQFSDYHSELNMSSLELGDSALYFCASSPGQYNSPLHFGNGTRLTVT.

This clone was detected only once. The chain employs TRBV4-2 and TRBJ1-5; 9 positions match TRBD1. The germline V gene has CDR1 LGHNA and CDR2 YNFKEQ. The ends lost 4 bases at V and 5 bases at J; junction bases unmatched: 6. This CDR3 comprises 15 residues. CDR3 coding DNA: TGTGCCAGCAGCCCAGGTCGACAGGGGGATCAGCCCCAGCATTTT. Translated: CASSPGRQGDQPQHF.

The genes are TRBV7-8 and TRBJ1-5, with D maybe TRBD1 (6 bases). The CDR3 consists of 18 residues. The germline CDR1 and CDR2 sequences are SGHVS and FQNEAQ. V was cut by 0 bases and J by 2 bases, with 17 bases left in between. The CDR3 nucleotides are TGTGCCAGCAGCTTAGCGGTGCAGGGGTTTTCTGGCAATCAGCCCCAGCATTTT. Its translation: CASSLAVQGFSGNQPQHF.

The chain combines TRBV5-5 with TRBJ2-3; D unresolved. The CDR3 spans 12 residues. The V gene's germline CDR1 is SGHKS and CDR2 YYEKEE (reference sequence). The germline V and J ends were trimmed by 3 bases and 6 bases, with 8 bases remaining between them. CDR3: CASSSLVDTQYF. Written as DNA, the CDR3 is TGTGCCAGCAGCTCACTCGTGGATACGCAGTATTTT. The complete variable domain, with remaining parts taken from reference TRBV5-5 and TRBJ2-3, reads DAGVTQSPTHLIKTRGQQVTLRCSPISGHKSVSWYQQVLGQGPQFIFQYYEKEERGRGNFPDRFSARQFPNYSSELNVNALLLGDSALYLCASSSLVDTQYFGPGTRLTVL.

V is TRBV7-3 and J is TRBJ2-2, with D maybe TRBD1 (7 bases). CDR1 and CDR2 (germline): SGHTA, FQGTGA. The V gene lost 5 bases and the J gene lost 4 bases, with 11 bases spanning the gap. This CDR3 is built from 14 residues. CDR3 residues: CASSMQGGTGELFF. CDR3 bases: TGTGCCAGCAGCATGCAGGGGGGCACCGGGGAGCTGTTTTTT.

The chain has TRBV19 and TRBJ2-3; 9 positions match TRBD1. V was clipped by 2 bases and J by 1 base; unmatched bases: 16. Looked up from germline, CDR1 is LNHDA and CDR2 is SQIVND (reference sequence). The CDR3 has 20 amino acids. The CDR3 protein is CASSILRGTGKKSRTDTQYF. CDR3 DNA: TGTGCCAGTAGTATATTGCGAGGGACAGGGAAAAAATCGCGCACAGATACGCAGTATTTT.

CDR3 coding DNA: TGTGCCACCAGCAGAATAAGGGGCAGCCTAGGAGGCTACACCTTC. Residues: CATSRIRGSLGGYTF. The chain is built from TRBV15 and TRBJ1-2; possibly TRBD1 for D (5 bases). The germline CDR1 and CDR2 sequences are LNHNV and YYDKDF (reference sequence). Trimming shortened V by 2 bases and J by 8 bases, and 18 bases separated the two germline ends. The CDR3 has 15 residues. The full variable domain, with the rest looked up from reference TRBV15 and TRBJ1-2, is DAMVIQNPRYQVTQFGKPVTLSCSQTLNHNVMYWYQQKSSQAPKLLFHYYDKDFNNEADTPDNFQSRRPNTSFCFLDIRSPGLGDTAMYLCATSRIRGSLGGYTFGSGTRLTVV.

The chain joins TRBV11-2 to TRBJ1-1, with 9 bases that match TRBD1. V lost 5 bases and J lost 3; bases outside the gene matches: 7. Germline V gene data show CDR1 as SGHAT and CDR2 as FQNNGV. The CDR3 is 15 residues long. The CDR3: CASSLTGGAYTEAFF. CDR3 DNA sequence: TGTGCCAGCAGCCTAACAGGGGGCGCTTACACTGAAGCTTTCTTT.

For the CDR3, the DNA is TGTGCCATCAGTGAGAGGCAGTTGGATGGCTACACCTTC. Its translation: CAISERQLDGYTF. The V and J genes are TRBV10-3 and TRBJ1-2; no firm D call. Trimming took off 2 bases at V and 6 bases at J, with 10 bases between the two ends. Germline V gene sequence: CDR1 ENHRY, CDR2 SYGVKD. This CDR3 has 13 residues.

The chain uses TRBV28 and TRBJ2-7; 7 bases match TRBD1. Germline assignment: CDR1 MDHEN and CDR2 SYDVKM. This CDR3 comprises 14 residues. V lost 2 bases, J lost 7 bases, and 8 bases stayed unmatched. In DNA form, the CDR3 reads TGTGCCAGCAGTTTACCCTCAGGGGGAGTAGAGCAGTACTTC. This translates into CASSLPSGGVEQYF.

The rearrangement links TRBV9 to TRBJ2-5; 8 bases are shared with TRBD2. Trimming removed 4 bases from V and 5 bases from J; junction bases left unmatched: 13. Germline-derived CDR1 and CDR2 are SGDLS and YYNGEE. The CDR3 covers 16 residues. CDR3 loop: CASSRAEAGGMETQYF. CDR3 nucleotide sequence: TGTGCCAGCAGCCGAGCAGAGGCGGGGGGCATGGAGACCCAGTACTTC.

The rearrangement links TRBV5-4 to TRBJ1-2; 8 bases are shared with TRBD1. Germline values: CDR1 SGHNT, CDR2 YYREEE (reference sequence). CDR3 length equals 12 residues. Trimming at V came to 4 bases and at J to 6 bases, leaving 2 bases not matched to a gene. This CDR3 reads CASSRDRNGYTF. In DNA, the CDR3 is TGTGCCAGCAGCCGGGACAGGAATGGCTACACCTTC.

This clone occurred a few times. This rearrangement joins TRBV7-8 to TRBJ2-1, with a weak D call TRBD2 (6 bases). CDR1 SGHVS and CDR2 FQNEAQ come from the germline V gene. This CDR3 is 18 amino acids long. Deletions cut 8 bases from V and 0 bases from J, with 23 bases between. CDR3 in amino acids: CASGLGRGGESSYNEQFF. CDR3 nucleotides: TGTGCCAGCGGGCTCGGACGGGGCGGGGAGAGCTCCTACAATGAGCAGTTCTTC.

This clone was counted a few times. The chain combines TRBV6-1 with TRBJ2-7, with 9 bases lining up with TRBD1. After removal of 3 bases from V and 2 bases from J, the junction contained 5 bases not matched to a gene. The CDR3 spans 15 residues. CDR1 is MNHNS and CDR2 is SASEGT in the germline V gene. The DNA of the CDR3 is TGTGCCAGCAGTGATCAGGACAGGGGCCCCTACGAGCAGTACTTC. Protein product: CASSDQDRGPYEQYF.

V is TRBV24-1 and J is TRBJ2-7, with a possible D match to TRBD2 (5 bases). CDR1 is KGHDR, CDR2 SFDVKD, per germline. V lost 1 base to trimming and J lost 3 bases, with 15 bases between them. CDR3 length: 16 amino acids. The CDR3 DNA reads TGTGCCACCAGTGATTTATCCCCACTAGGAATCTACGAGCAGTACTTC. As protein: CATSDLSPLGIYEQYF.

The V and J genes are TRBV7-9 and TRBJ1-2, with 7 bases that match TRBD1. V was clipped by 5 bases and J by 2 bases; unmatched bases: 11. The CDR3 is made up of 16 amino acids. Germline CDR1 SEHNR, CDR2 FQNEAQ (reference sequence). CDR3 nucleotide sequence: TGTGCCAGCAGCATAAACCCGGGACAGAGCAACTATGGCTACACCTTC. This gives the protein CASSINPGQSNYGYTF.

V and J are TRBV6-2 or TRBV6-3 and TRBJ1-3; D call uncertain. Germline CDR1 and CDR2: MNHEY and SVGEGT. This CDR3 contains 17 residues. Trimming cost V 2 bases and J 0 bases, with 14 bases left between them. In nucleotides, the CDR3 is TGTGCCAGCAGTTACCCGGCTAAGAGTTTCTCTGGAAACACCATATATTTT. Its translation is CASSYPAKSFSGNTIYF.